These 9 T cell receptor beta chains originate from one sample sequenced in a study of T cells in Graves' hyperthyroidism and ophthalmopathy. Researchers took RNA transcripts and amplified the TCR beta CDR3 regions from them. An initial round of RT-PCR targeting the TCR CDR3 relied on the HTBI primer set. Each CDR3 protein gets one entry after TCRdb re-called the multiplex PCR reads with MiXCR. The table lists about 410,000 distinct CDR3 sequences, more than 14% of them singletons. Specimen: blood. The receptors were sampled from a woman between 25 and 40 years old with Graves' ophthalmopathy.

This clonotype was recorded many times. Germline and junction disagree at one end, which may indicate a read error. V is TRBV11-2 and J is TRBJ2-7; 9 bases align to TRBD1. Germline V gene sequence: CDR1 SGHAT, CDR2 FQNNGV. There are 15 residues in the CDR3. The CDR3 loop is CASSAAGQGSNEQYF. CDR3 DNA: TGTGCCAGCAGCGCGGCGGGACAGGGCTCCAACGAGCAGTACTTC.

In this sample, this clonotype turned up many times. The CDR3, as DNA: TGCAGTGCTAGACTACCAGGGAGAACCAATAATTCACCCCTCCACTTT. It yields the protein CSARLPGRTNNSPLHF. The rearrangement links TRBV20-1 to TRBJ1-6, with D possibly matching TRBD1 (5 bases). The germline V gene has CDR1 DFQATT and CDR2 SNEGSKA (reference sequence). Between the trimmed V and J ends, which lost 2 bases and 5 bases, there was a span of 16 bases. The CDR3 totals 16 residues.

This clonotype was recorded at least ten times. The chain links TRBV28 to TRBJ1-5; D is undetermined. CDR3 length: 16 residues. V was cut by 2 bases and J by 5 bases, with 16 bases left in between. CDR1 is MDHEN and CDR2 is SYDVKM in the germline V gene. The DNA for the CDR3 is TGTGCCAGCAGTTTACGTCCAGGTCGGTCCCATCAGCCCCAGCATTTT. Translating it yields CASSLRPGRSHQPQHF. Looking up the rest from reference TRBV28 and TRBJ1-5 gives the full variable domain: DVKVTQSSRYLVKRTGEKVFLECVQDMDHENMFWYRQDPGLGLRLIYFSYDVKMKEKGDIPEGYSVSREKKERFSLILESASTNQTSMYLCASSLRPGRSHQPQHFGDGTRLSIL.

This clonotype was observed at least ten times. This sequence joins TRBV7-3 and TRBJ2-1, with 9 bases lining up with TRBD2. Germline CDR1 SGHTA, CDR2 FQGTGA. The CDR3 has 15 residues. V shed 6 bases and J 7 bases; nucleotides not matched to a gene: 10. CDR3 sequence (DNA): TGTGCCAGCAGTGAACAGCGGGGGGAGGTGAATGAGCAGTTCTTC. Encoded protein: CASSEQRGEVNEQFF.

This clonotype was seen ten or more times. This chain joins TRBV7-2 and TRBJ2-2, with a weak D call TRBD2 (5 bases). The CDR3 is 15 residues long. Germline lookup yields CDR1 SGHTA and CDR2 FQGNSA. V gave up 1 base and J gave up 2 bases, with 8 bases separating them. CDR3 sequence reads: CASSLDGVNTGELFF. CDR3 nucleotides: TGTGCCAGCAGCTTAGACGGGGTAAACACCGGGGAGCTGTTTTTT.

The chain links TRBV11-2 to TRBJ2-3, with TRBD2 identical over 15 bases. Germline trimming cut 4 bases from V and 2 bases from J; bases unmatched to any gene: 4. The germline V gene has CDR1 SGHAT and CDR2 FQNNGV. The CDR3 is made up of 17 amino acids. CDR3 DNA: TGTGCCAGCAGCTCCGGACTAGCGGGAGGGTACACAGATACGCAGTATTTT. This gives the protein CASSSGLAGGYTDTQYF. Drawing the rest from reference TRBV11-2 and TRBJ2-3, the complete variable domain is EAGVAQSPRYKIIEKRQSVAFWCNPISGHATLYWYQQILGQGPKLLIQFQNNGVVDDSQLPKDRFSAERLKGVDSTLKIQPAKLEDSAVYLCASSSGLAGGYTDTQYFGPGTRLTVL.

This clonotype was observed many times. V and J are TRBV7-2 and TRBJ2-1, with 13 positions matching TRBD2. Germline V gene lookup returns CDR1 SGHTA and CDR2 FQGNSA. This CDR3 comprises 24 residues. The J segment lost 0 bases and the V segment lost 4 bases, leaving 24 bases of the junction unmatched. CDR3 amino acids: CASSSRDRGKAGTSGETSYNEQFF. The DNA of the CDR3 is TGTGCCAGCAGCTCCCGGGACAGGGGGAAAGCCGGGACTAGCGGGGAGACCTCCTACAATGAGCAGTTCTTC.

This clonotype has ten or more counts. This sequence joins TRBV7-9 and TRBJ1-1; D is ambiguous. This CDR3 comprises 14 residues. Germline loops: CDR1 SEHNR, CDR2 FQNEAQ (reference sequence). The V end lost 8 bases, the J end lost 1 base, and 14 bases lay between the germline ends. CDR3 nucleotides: TGTGCCAGCGCCCAAAGTGGCAGGAACACTGAAGCTTTCTTT. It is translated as CASAQSGRNTEAFF. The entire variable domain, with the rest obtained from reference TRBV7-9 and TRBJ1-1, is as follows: DTGVSQNPRHKITKRGQNVTFRCDPISEHNRLYWYRQTLGQGPEFLTYFQNEAQLEKSRLLSDRFSAERPKGSFSTLEIQRTEQGDSAMYLCASAQSGRNTEAFFGQGTRLTVV.

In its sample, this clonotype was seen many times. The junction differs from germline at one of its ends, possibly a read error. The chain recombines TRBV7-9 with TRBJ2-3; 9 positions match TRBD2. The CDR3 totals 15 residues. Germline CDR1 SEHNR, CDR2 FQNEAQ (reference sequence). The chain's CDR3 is CASRLGSGGTHTQYF. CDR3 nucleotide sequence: TGTGCCAGCAGGCTGGGTAGCGGGGGCACACATACGCAGTATTTT.